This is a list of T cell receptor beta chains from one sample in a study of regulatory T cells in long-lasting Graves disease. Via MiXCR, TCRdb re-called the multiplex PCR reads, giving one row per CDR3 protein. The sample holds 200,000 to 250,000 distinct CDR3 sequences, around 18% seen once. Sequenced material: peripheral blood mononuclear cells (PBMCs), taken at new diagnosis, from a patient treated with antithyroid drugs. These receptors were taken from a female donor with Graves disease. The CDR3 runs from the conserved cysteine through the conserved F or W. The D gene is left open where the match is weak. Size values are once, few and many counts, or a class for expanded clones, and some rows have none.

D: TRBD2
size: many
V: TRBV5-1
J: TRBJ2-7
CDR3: CASSDLAGGSYEQYF
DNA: TGCGCCAGCAGCGACTTAGCGGGAGGGAGCTACGAGCAGTACTTC

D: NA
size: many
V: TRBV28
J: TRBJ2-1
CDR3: CASRPPLLNEQFF
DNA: TGTGCCAGCAGACCTCCCCTCCTCAATGAGCAGTTCTTC

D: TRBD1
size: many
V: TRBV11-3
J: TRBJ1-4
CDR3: CASSAGGAYEKLFF
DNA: TGTGCCAGCAGCGCAGGGGGCGCTTATGAAAAACTGTTTTTT

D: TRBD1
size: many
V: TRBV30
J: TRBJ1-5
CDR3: CAWSPGQGNQPQHF
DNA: TGTGCCTGGAGTCCCGGACAGGGTAATCAGCCCCAGCATTTT

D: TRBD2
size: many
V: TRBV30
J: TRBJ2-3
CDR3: CAWQSRGGAGAPDTQYF
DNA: TGTGCCTGGCAGTCCCGAGGAGGAGCGGGAGCGCCCGATACGCAGTATTTT

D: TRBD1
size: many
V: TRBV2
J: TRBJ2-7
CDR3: CASSGDRPAREQYF
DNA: TGTGCCAGCAGTGGGGACAGGCCTGCGAGGGAGCAGTACTTC

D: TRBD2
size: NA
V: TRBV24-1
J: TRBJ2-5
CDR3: CATSDPLTSGVSGEAQYF
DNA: TGTGCCACCAGTGATCCCCTGACTAGCGGGGTATCGGGGGAGGCCCAGTACTTC

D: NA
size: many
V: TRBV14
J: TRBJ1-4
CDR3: CASSQEGRKLFF
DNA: TGTGCCAGCAGCCAGGAGGGTCGAAAACTGTTTTTT

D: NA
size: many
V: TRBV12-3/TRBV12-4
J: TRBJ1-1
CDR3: CASSPAGSNTEAFF
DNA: TGTGCCAGCAGCCCGGCAGGGTCAAACACTGAAGCTTTCTTT

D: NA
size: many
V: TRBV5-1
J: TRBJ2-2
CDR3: CASSLGRGTGELFF
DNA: TGCGCCAGCAGCTTGGGACGAGGGACCGGGGAGCTGTTTTTT

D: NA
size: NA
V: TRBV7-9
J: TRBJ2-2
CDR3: CASSVVGGPGELFF
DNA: TGTGCCAGCAGCGTCGTGGGGGGACCCGGGGAGCTGTTTTTT

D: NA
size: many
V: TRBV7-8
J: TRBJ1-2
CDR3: CASSLVRGTKIYYGYTF
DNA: TGTGCCAGCAGCTTAGTTCGTGGCACAAAGATTTACTATGGCTACACCTTC

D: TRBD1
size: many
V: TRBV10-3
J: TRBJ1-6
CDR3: CASRDRGTSNSPLHF
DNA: TGTGCCTCCCGGGACAGGGGAACGTCTAATTCACCCCTCCACTTT

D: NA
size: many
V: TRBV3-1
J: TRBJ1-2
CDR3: CASSRKQGTTDGYTF
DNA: TGTGCCAGCAGCCGAAAACAGGGAACGACCGATGGCTACACCTTC

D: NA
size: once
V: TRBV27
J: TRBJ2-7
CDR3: CASSLNLATSYEQYF
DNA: TGTGCCAGCAGTTTAAATTTAGCGACCTCCTACGAGCAGTACTTC

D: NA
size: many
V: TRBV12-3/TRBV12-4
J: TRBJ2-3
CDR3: CASSLVSDSTDTQYF
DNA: TGTGCCAGCAGTTTGGTTAGCGACAGCACAGATACGCAGTATTTT

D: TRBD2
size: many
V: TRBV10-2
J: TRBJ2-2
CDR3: CASSESSGMNTGELFF
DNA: TGCGCCAGCAGTGAGTCTAGCGGGATGAACACCGGGGAGCTGTTTTTT

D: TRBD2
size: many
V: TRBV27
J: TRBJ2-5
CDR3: CASSFLAGAGGTQYF
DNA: TGTGCCAGCAGTTTTTTAGCGGGAGCGGGCGGGACCCAGTACTTC

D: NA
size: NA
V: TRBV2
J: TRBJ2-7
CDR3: CASSEWASLTYEQYF
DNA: TGTGCCAGCAGTGAATGGGCATCCCTGACCTACGAGCAGTACTTC

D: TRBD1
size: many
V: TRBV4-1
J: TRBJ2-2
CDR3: CASSHVAPRDRDTGELFF
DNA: TGCGCCAGCAGTCATGTGGCCCCCCGGGACAGGGACACCGGGGAGCTGTTTTTT

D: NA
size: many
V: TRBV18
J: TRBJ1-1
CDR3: CASSNRDTRNTEAFF
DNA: TGTGCCAGCTCAAACCGGGACACTAGGAACACTGAAGCTTTCTTT

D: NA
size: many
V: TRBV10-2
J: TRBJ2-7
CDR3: CASQRGVGAYEQYF
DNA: TGCGCCAGCCAAAGGGGGGTCGGAGCCTACGAGCAGTACTTC

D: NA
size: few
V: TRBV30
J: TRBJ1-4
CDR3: CAWSSQGREKLFF
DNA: TGTGCCTGGAGTTCACAGGGCCGTGAAAAACTGTTTTTT

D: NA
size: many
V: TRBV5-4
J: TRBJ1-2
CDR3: CASTQNWASYGYTF
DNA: TGTGCCAGCACACAGAATTGGGCCAGCTATGGCTACACCTTC

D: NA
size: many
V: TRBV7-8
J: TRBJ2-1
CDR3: CASSLVGVNNEQFF
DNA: TGTGCCAGCAGCTTAGTGGGAGTAAACAATGAGCAGTTCTTC

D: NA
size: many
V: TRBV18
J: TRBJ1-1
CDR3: CASSVTQSGEAFF
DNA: TGTGCCAGCTCCGTAACGCAAAGTGGTGAAGCTTTCTTT

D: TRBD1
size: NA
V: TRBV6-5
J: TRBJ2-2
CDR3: CTSSYYPTGSGELFF
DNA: TGTACCAGCAGTTATTACCCGACAGGGTCCGGGGAGCTGTTTTTT

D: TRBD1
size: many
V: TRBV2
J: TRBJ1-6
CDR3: CARRTGTGNSPLHF
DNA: TGTGCCAGAAGAACCGGGACAGGGAATTCACCCCTCCACTTT

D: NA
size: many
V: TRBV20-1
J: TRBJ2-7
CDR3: CSAREGGYSSYEQYF
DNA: TGCAGTGCTAGAGAGGGGGGATATAGCTCCTACGAGCAGTACTTC

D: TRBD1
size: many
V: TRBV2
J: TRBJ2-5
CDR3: CASSYGQGGTQYF
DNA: TGTGCCAGCAGTTACGGACAGGGGGGGACCCAGTACTTC

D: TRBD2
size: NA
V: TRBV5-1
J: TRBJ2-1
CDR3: CASSGGLAESNEQFF
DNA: TGCGCCAGCAGCGGGGGACTAGCGGAAAGCAATGAGCAGTTCTTC

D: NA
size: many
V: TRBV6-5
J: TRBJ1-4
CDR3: CASSSRPTGDEKLFF
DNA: TGTGCCAGCAGTTCCCGTCCTACGGGAGATGAAAAACTGTTTTTT

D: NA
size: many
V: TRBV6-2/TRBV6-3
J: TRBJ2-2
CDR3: CATSRGGLHTGELFF
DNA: TGTGCCACCTCGAGGGGCGGACTCCACACCGGGGAGCTGTTTTTT

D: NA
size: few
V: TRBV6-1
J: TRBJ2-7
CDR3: CASRGPVDEQYF
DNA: TGTGCCAGCAGAGGCCCCGTGGACGAGCAGTACTTC

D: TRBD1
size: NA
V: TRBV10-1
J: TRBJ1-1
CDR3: CASKDRIDTEAFF
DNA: TGCGCCAGCAAGGACAGGATTGACACTGAAGCTTTCTTT

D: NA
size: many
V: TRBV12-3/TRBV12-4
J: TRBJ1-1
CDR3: CASSRSSGGTEAFF
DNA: TGTGCCAGCAGTAGGAGTTCGGGAGGCACTGAAGCTTTCTTT

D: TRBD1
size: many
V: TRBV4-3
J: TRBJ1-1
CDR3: CASSPHRGSEAFF
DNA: TGCGCCAGCAGCCCTCACAGGGGGTCTGAAGCTTTCTTT

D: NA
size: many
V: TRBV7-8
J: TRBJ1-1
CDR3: CASSFTGLNTEAFF
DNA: TGTGCCAGCAGCTTCACGGGGTTGAACACTGAAGCTTTCTTT

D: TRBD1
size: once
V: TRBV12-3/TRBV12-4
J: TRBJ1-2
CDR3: CASTSQGPDGYTF
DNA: TGTGCCAGTACATCACAGGGGCCCGATGGCTACACCTTC

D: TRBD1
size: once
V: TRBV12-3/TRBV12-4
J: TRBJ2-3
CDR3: CASRPDRGPDTQYF
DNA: TGTGCCAGCAGACCGGACAGGGGGCCAGATACGCAGTATTTT

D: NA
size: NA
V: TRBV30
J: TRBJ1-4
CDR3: CAWSGLSTNEKLFF
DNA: TGTGCCTGGAGTGGACTTTCAACTAATGAAAAACTGTTTTTT

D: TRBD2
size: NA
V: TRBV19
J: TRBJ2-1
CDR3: CASTSGLAGGNEQFF
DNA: TGTGCCAGTACCTCCGGGCTAGCGGGAGGGAATGAGCAGTTCTTC

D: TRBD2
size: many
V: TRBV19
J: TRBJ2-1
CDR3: CASSARLALDEQFF
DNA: TGTGCCAGTAGTGCCCGACTAGCGTTGGATGAGCAGTTCTTC

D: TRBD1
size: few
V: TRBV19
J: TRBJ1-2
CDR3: CASSIWGQYAGGYTF
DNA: TGTGCCAGTAGTATATGGGGACAGTATGCGGGGGGCTACACCTTC

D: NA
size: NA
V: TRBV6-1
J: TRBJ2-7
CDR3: CASSDYGGTYEQYF
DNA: TGTGCCAGCAGTGACTATGGCGGGACCTACGAGCAGTACTTC

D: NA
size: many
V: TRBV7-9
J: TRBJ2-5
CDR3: CASSLYGIGQETQYF
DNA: TGTGCCAGCAGCTTATACGGCATTGGGCAAGAGACCCAGTACTTC

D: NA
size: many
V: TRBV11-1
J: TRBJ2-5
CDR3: CASSLSISQETQYF
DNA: TGTGCCAGCAGCTTAAGTATCAGCCAAGAGACCCAGTACTTC

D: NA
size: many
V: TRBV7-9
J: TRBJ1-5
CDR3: CASSFGAVDQPQHF
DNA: TGTGCCAGCAGCTTTGGGGCAGTAGATCAGCCCCAGCATTTT

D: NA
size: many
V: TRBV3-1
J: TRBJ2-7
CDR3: CASSLGEPGHEQYF
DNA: TGTGCCAGCAGCCTTGGGGAGCCGGGACACGAGCAGTACTTC

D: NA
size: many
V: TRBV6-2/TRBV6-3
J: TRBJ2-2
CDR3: CASRSSAGSGELFF
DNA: TGTGCCAGCAGATCCTCCGCGGGGTCCGGGGAGCTGTTTTTT

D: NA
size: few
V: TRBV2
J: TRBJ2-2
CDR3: CASSFVNTGELFF
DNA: TGTGCCAGCAGTTTCGTGAACACCGGGGAGCTGTTTTTT

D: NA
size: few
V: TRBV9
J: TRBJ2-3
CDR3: CASSVAGRADRQYF
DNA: TGTGCCAGCAGCGTAGCTGGCAGGGCGGATAGGCAGTATTTT

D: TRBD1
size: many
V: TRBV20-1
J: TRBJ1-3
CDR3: CSARTGGGNTIYF
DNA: TGCAGTGCGCGGACAGGGGGAGGAAACACCATATATTTT

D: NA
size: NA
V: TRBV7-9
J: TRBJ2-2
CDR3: CASSLLSNTGELFF
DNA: TGTGCCAGCAGCTTATTGTCTAACACCGGGGAGCTGTTTTTT